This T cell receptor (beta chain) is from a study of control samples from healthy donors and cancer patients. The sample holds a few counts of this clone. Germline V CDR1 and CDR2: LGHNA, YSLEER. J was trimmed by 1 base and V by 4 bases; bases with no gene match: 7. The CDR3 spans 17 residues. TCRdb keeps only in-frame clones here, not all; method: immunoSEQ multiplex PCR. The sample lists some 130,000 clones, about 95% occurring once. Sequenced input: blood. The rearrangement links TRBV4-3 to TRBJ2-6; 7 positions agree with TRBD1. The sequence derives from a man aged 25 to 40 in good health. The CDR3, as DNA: TGCGCCAGCAGCCCGCAGGGGGAATCTTCTGGGGCCAACGTCCTGACTTTC. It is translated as CASSPQGESSGANVLTF.